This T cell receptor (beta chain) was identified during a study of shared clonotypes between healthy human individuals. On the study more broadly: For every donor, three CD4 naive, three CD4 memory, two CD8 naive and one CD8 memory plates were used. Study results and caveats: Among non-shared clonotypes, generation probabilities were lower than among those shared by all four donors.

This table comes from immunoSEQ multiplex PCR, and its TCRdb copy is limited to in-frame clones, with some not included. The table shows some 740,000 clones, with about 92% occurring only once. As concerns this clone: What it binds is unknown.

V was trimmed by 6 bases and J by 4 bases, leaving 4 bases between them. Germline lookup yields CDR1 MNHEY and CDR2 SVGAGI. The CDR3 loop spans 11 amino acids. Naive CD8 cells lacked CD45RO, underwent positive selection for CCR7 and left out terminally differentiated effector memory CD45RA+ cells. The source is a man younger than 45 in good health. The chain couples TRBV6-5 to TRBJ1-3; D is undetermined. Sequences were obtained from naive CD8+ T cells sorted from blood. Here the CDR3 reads CASSQGNTIYF. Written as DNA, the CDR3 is TGTGCCAGCAGCCAGGGAAACACCATATATTTT.